Below are 14 T cell receptor beta chains sequenced from a single sample in a study of blood T cell repertoires in COVID-19. Generated by immunoSEQ multiplex PCR, the TCRdb table keeps only in-frame clones and is missing some. The sample lists around 150,000 clones; roughly 93% were seen once. Sequenced input: peripheral blood. These receptors all come from a woman in her forties or fifties with acute or convalescent COVID-19.

The chain carries TRBV5-4 and TRBJ2-1; 12 nucleotides agree with TRBD2. J gave up 12 bases and V 5 bases, and 6 bases lay outside the gene matches. This CDR3 is built from 13 residues. Looked up from germline, CDR1 is SGHNT and CDR2 is YYREEE (reference sequence). The DNA for the CDR3 is TGTGCCAGCAGGACACTAGCGGGAGGAGGGCAGTTCTTC. It yields the protein CASRTLAGGGQFF.

This clone was detected a few times. The rearrangement uses TRBV6-2 or TRBV6-3 and TRBJ1-5; TRBD1 agrees at 7 bases. V dropped 0 bases and J dropped 1; count of bases not matched to a gene: 9. Germline values: CDR1 MNHEY, CDR2 SVGEGT. CDR3 size: 18 residues. The CDR3 here is CASSYSTSRGLSNQPQHF. Here the CDR3 DNA reads TGTGCCAGCAGTTACTCGACGTCGAGGGGGCTCAGCAATCAGCCCCAGCATTTT.

In DNA, the CDR3 is TGTGCCAGCGCCCATGGGGGAGGTCAAGAGACCCAGTACTTC. Translating gives CASAHGGGQETQYF. V and J are TRBV9 and TRBJ2-5; tentatively, D is TRBD2 (6 bases). Germline V gene sequence: CDR1 SGDLS, CDR2 YYNGEE. The V end lost 7 bases, the J end lost 2 bases, and 15 bases lay between the germline ends. The CDR3 sequence is 14 residues long.

The chain carries TRBV4-1 and TRBJ1-3; 9 bases map to TRBD1. V dropped 3 bases and J dropped 1; count of bases not matched to a gene: 1. Germline V gives CDR1 MGHRA, CDR2 YSYEKL. CDR3 length equals 15 residues. The CDR3 sequence: CASSQGQGSGNTIYF. DNA of the CDR3: TGCGCCAGCAGCCAGGGACAGGGATCTGGAAACACCATATATTTT.

The chain combines TRBV24-1 with TRBJ2-1, with 7 bases identical to TRBD1. V gave up 4 bases and J gave up 0 bases; unmatched junction bases: 11. The CDR3 extends over 18 amino acids. Germline values: CDR1 KGHDR, CDR2 SFDVKD. DNA of the CDR3: TGTGCCACCAGTGACCCCTGGACAGGTACTAGCTCCTACAATGAGCAGTTCTTC. This translates into CATSDPWTGTSSYNEQFF.

This chain uses TRBV18 with TRBJ2-7, with 7 bases lining up with TRBD2. Trimming removed 5 bases from V and 6 bases from J; junction bases left unmatched: 13. CDR3 length: 15 residues. Germline V lookup: CDR1 KGHSH, CDR2 LQKENI. CDR3 coding DNA: TGTGCCAGCTCAATCACGAGGGAGGGTAGGGCCGAGCAGTACTTC. Protein: CASSITREGRAEQYF.

This clone was observed a few times. J is TRBJ1-2 and V is TRBV19; 8 bases map to TRBD1. Germline V gene data show CDR1 as LNHDA and CDR2 as SQIVND (reference sequence). The CDR3 length is 15 residues. Germline trimming cut 7 bases from V and 8 bases from J; bases unmatched to any gene: 15. The CDR3 here is CASTYTGTGGGGYTF. The CDR3 nucleotides read TGTGCCAGTACCTACACCGGGACAGGTGGAGGAGGCTACACCTTC.

The chain joins TRBV28 to TRBJ1-2; the match to TRBD1 covers 10 bases. The CDR3 extends over 14 amino acids. In germline, CDR1 is MDHEN, CDR2 SYDVKM. Trimming took 2 bases from V and 7 from J; bases not matched to a gene: 4. The CDR3 loop is CASSLGTGAGGYTF. CDR3 coding DNA: TGTGCCAGCAGTTTAGGGACAGGGGCCGGTGGCTACACCTTC.

The chain couples TRBV5-6 to TRBJ1-5; D gene ambiguous. Germline loops: CDR1 SGHDT, CDR2 YYEEEE. This CDR3 contains 13 residues. The V end was cut by 2 bases, the J end by 4 bases, with 7 bases between. DNA for the CDR3: TGTGCCAGCAGCTTTTACGGGAATCAGCCCCAGCATTTT. It encodes CASSFYGNQPQHF. Drawing the rest from reference TRBV5-6 and TRBJ1-5, the complete variable domain is DAGVTQSPTHLIKTRGQQVTLRCSPKSGHDTVSWYQQALGQGPQFIFQYYEEEERQRGNFPDRFSGHQFPNYSSELNVNALLLGDSALYLCASSFYGNQPQHFGDGTRLSIL.

The rearrangement links TRBV6-5 to TRBJ1-5; 11 bases are a match to TRBD1. Germline lookup yields CDR1 MNHEY and CDR2 SVGAGI. The CDR3 is 15 residues long. V shed 6 bases, J shed 5 bases, and the junction held 6 bases outside the gene matches. In DNA form, the CDR3 reads TGTGCCAGCAGCCGGACAGGGGGCGGGCATCAGCCCCAGCATTTT. It is translated as CASSRTGGGHQPQHF.

This sequence joins TRBV6-5 and TRBJ2-1, with TRBD1 identical over 8 bases. Germline V CDR1 and CDR2: MNHEY, SVGAGI. Trimming at V came to 6 bases and at J to 8 bases, leaving 6 bases not matched to a gene. The CDR3 has 13 amino acids. The CDR3 loop is CASSLGQGYEQFF. The CDR3 coding sequence is TGTGCCAGCAGCCTAGGACAGGGCTATGAGCAGTTCTTC.

The J gene is TRBJ2-3, the V gene TRBV14, with TRBD2 identical over 14 bases. V lost 4 bases to trimming and J lost 0 bases; unmatched junction nucleotides: 6. This CDR3 has 18 amino acids. The germline gives CDR1 SGHDN, CDR2 FVKESK. The chain's CDR3 is CASSRRTSGGTSTDTQYF. In DNA form, the CDR3 reads TGTGCCAGCAGCCGACGGACTAGCGGGGGGACTAGCACAGATACGCAGTATTTT. Looking up the rest from reference TRBV14 and TRBJ2-3 gives the full variable domain: EAGVTQFPSHSVIEKGQTVTLRCDPISGHDNLYWYRRVMGKEIKFLLHFVKESKQDESGMPNNRFLAERTGGTYSTLKVQPAELEDSGVYFCASSRRTSGGTSTDTQYFGPGTRLTVL.

The chain carries TRBV20-1 and TRBJ1-4; no definite D call. CDR1 is DFQATT, CDR2 SNEGSKA, per germline (reference sequence). V lost 6 bases, J lost 8 bases, and 10 bases lay in between. The CDR3 sequence is 11 residues long. The DNA of the CDR3 is TGCAGTGCGGCCTCCTCAGAAAAACTGTTTTTT. This gives the protein CSAASSEKLFF.

The V and J genes are TRBV11-3 and TRBJ1-2; 10 positions agree with TRBD1. The ends lost 5 bases at V and 6 bases at J; junction bases unmatched: 15. The CDR3 sequence is 17 residues long. Germline V gene lookup returns CDR1 SGHNT and CDR2 YENEEA. CDR3 protein: CASSPKSDRDRGDGYTF. CDR3 DNA: TGTGCCAGCAGCCCAAAGTCCGACCGGGACAGGGGAGATGGCTACACCTTC.